Shown below are 32 T cell receptor beta chains from a single sample sequenced in a study of blood T cell repertoires in COVID-19. The table came from immunoSEQ multiplex PCR; TCRdb's copy has only in-frame clones and leaves some out. The sample yields over 85,000 clones, roughly 81% seen once. Sequencing used peripheral blood. All receptors come from a man between 40 and 49 years old with active or convalescent COVID-19.

V gene TRBV12-3 or TRBV12-4 combines with J gene TRBJ1-6; TRBD1 aligns across 7 bases. The junction had 9 bases not matched to a gene; V was cut back by 9 bases and J by 10 bases. CDR3 length equals 13 residues. The CDR3 bases are TGTGCCAGTGTGAGACAGGGAAACTCACCCCTCCACTTT. Residues: CASVRQGNSPLHF.

The chain links TRBV2 to TRBJ1-4; 7 bases match TRBD1. With 6 bases clipped from V and 7 bases from J, the junction kept 11 bases outside the gene matches. The germline CDR1 and CDR2 sequences are SNHLY and FYNNEI. The CDR3 extends over 15 amino acids. DNA of the CDR3: TGTGCCAGCAGCCAAGACAGGGCTGGTGCTGAAAAACTGTTTTTT. It yields the protein CASSQDRAGAEKLFF. The variable domain in full, completed from reference TRBV2 and TRBJ1-4, reads EPEVTQTPSHQVTQMGQEVILRCVPISNHLYFYWYRQILGQKVEFLVSFYNNEISEKSEIFDDQFSVERPDGSNFTLKIRSTKLEDSAMYFCASSQDRAGAEKLFFGSGTQLSVL.

The chain uses TRBV6-5 and TRBJ2-7; the match to TRBD1 covers 7 bases. Germline-derived CDR1 and CDR2 are MNHEY and SVGAGI. The CDR3 covers 14 residues. J lost 1 base, V lost 2 bases, and 2 bases had no gene match. The CDR3: CASSYNRGSYEQYF. CDR3 sequence (DNA): TGTGCCAGCAGTTACAACAGGGGTTCCTACGAGCAGTACTTC.

V and J are TRBV3-1 (or the pseudogene TRBV3-2) and TRBJ2-3; D might be TRBD2 (6 bases). The CDR3 covers 15 residues. Per the germline V gene, CDR1 is LGHDT and CDR2 is YNNKEL (reference sequence). The V end was cut by 4 bases, the J end by 0 bases, with 11 bases between. DNA of the CDR3: TGTGCCAGCAGCCGCCTGGCGGGGAGCACAGATACGCAGTATTTT. It codes for CASSRLAGSTDTQYF.

This clone was recorded once. The chain carries TRBV12-3 or TRBV12-4 and TRBJ1-1; D is perhaps TRBD1 (5 bases). V lost 8 bases and J 11 bases, leaving 18 bases between the germline ends. This CDR3 is built from 12 residues. CDR3 nucleotides: TGTGCCAGCTCCCCCGGGGGGAAGGGGGCTTTCTTT. Translated: CASSPGGKGAFF.

The chain has TRBV5-1 and TRBJ2-5, with 8 bases lining up with TRBD2. The CDR3 is 13 residues long. The ends lost 2 bases at V and 5 bases at J; junction bases unmatched: 2. Germline V gives CDR1 SGHRS, CDR2 YFSETQ. For the CDR3, the DNA is TGCGCCAGCAGCTTACGCGGGGGGGAGACCCAGTACTTC. Protein product: CASSLRGGETQYF.

The chain recombines TRBV29-1 with TRBJ2-7; a possible D gene is TRBD2 (6 bases). Germline assignment: CDR1 SQVTM and CDR2 ANQGSEA. The CDR3 covers 11 residues. V was trimmed by 6 bases and J by 4 bases, leaving 10 bases between them. CDR3 nucleotides: TGCAGCGTAAGTCGGGGGTACGAGCAGTACTTC. The encoded protein is CSVSRGYEQYF.

The chain recombines TRBV5-8 with TRBJ1-3; TRBD1 matches 7 bases. Germline lookup yields CDR1 SGHTS and CDR2 YDEGEE. The CDR3 is 18 amino acids. The J segment lost 0 bases and the V segment lost 1 base, leaving 10 bases of the junction unmatched. The CDR3 loop is CASSLRGGQNTSGNTIYF. The CDR3 nucleotides are TGTGCCAGCAGCTTGCGGGGGGGACAGAACACCTCTGGAAACACCATATATTTT.

This clone has a single count. The CDR3 region has the DNA TGTGCCAGCTCAATTTTCGACAGCATGAACACTGAAGCTTTCTTT. Amino acids: CASSIFDSMNTEAFF. This chain links TRBV18 with TRBJ1-1; possible D gene TRBD1, 5 bases. Germline V gene lookup returns CDR1 KGHSH and CDR2 LQKENI. The ends were cut back, 5 bases at V and 0 bases at J, with 13 bases in the middle. The CDR3 runs to 15 residues.

J is TRBJ2-7 and V is TRBV7-9, with 9 bases matching TRBD1. CDR1 SEHNR and CDR2 FQNEAQ come from the germline V gene (reference sequence). Trimming cost V 1 base and J 5 bases; bases outside gene matches: 3. CDR3 length equals 14 residues. The CDR3 is CASSLGTGADEQYF. The CDR3 coding sequence is TGTGCCAGCAGCTTAGGGACAGGGGCCGACGAGCAGTACTTC.

The chain uses TRBV18 and TRBJ2-7, with no clear D. The length of the CDR3 is 15 residues. Trimming took off 5 bases at V and 2 bases at J, with 16 bases between the two ends. Germline V CDR1 and CDR2: KGHSH, LQKENI. CDR3 DNA sequence: TGTGCCAGCTCAGCGAGTGGGCAGAACCCCTACGAGCAGTACTTC. This gives the protein CASSASGQNPYEQYF.

The chain recombines TRBV19 with TRBJ1-3; D might be TRBD1 (5 bases). CDR1 and CDR2 from the germline V gene are LNHDA and SQIVND (reference sequence). The V gene lost 4 bases and the J gene lost 2 bases, with 6 bases spanning the gap. The CDR3 sequence is 13 residues long. The CDR3 here is CASSKTAGNTIYF. In nucleotides, the CDR3 is TGTGCCAGTAGTAAGACAGCTGGAAACACCATATATTTT.

The V call is TRBV2, the J call TRBJ1-2, with D possibly being TRBD1 (5 bases). Germline-derived CDR1 and CDR2 are SNHLY and FYNNEI. CDR3 length: 15 amino acids. V was shortened by 3 bases and J by 2 bases, with 13 bases between the two germline ends. The CDR3 region has the DNA TGTGCCAGCAGTGACCAGGGAGGCTCGAACTATGGCTACACCTTC. Its protein is CASSDQGGSNYGYTF.

The chain links TRBV11-1 to TRBJ1-2, with D maybe TRBD1 (6 bases). Germline V gene lookup returns CDR1 SGHAT and CDR2 FQDESV (reference sequence). The CDR3 covers 15 residues. V was trimmed by 1 base and J by 5 bases, leaving 14 bases between them. The CDR3 nucleotides are TGTGCCAGCAGCTTAGTACAGGGTACGGAGTATGGCTACACCTTC. Protein sequence: CASSLVQGTEYGYTF.

To note about this clone: The same CDR3 also results from other DNA sequences found in this sample. The CDR3 loop is CSVEGTGGYEQYF. For the CDR3, the DNA is TGCAGCGTTGAGGGGACAGGGGGCTACGAGCAGTACTTC. The rearrangement links TRBV29-1 to TRBJ2-7; 11 bases map to TRBD1. This CDR3 contains 13 residues. Germline loops: CDR1 SQVTM, CDR2 ANQGSEA. V shed 3 bases and J 3 bases; nucleotides not matched to a gene: 1.

The CDR3 is CASSVKGDQPQHF. CDR3 DNA sequence: TGTGCCAGCAGTGTCAAGGGGGATCAGCCCCAGCATTTT. This chain connects TRBV2 to TRBJ1-5; maybe TRBD1 (6 bases). The length of the CDR3 is 13 residues. V was cut by 4 bases and J by 5 bases, with 9 bases left in between. The germline V gene has CDR1 SNHLY and CDR2 FYNNEI.

This chain links TRBV19 with TRBJ1-5; 8 positions match TRBD1. This CDR3 comprises 16 residues. V lost 5 bases, J lost 11 bases, and 17 bases stayed unmatched. Germline assignment: CDR1 LNHDA and CDR2 SQIVND (reference sequence). For the CDR3, the DNA is TGTGCCAGTAGTGTTTCCAGGGACAGGCGGGGCAGGGCCCAGCATTTT. Translation gives CASSVSRDRRGRAQHF.

This chain connects TRBV9 to TRBJ1-2, with a possible D match to TRBD1 (5 bases). V gave up 3 bases and J gave up 8 bases, with 11 bases separating them. Germline CDR1 is SGDLS and CDR2 is YYNGEE. The CDR3 is 12 residues long. This CDR3 is CASSEGNEGYTF. For the CDR3, the DNA is TGTGCCAGCAGCGAGGGGAATGAGGGCTACACCTTC.

This chain links TRBV5-1 with TRBJ1-5, with TRBD1 matching 7 bases. Germline V CDR1 and CDR2: SGHRS, YFSETQ. The CDR3 covers 14 residues. V gave up 1 base and J gave up 7 bases; unmatched junction bases: 5. The CDR3 DNA reads as TGCGCCAGCAGCTTGAAGTCAGGGGGGCAGCCCCAGCATTTT. It yields the protein CASSLKSGGQPQHF.

This chain uses TRBV7-2 with TRBJ2-3, with TRBD1 identical over 8 bases. Germline V gene lookup returns CDR1 SGHTA and CDR2 FQGNSA. V was pared by 5 bases and J by 4 bases, with 5 bases of the junction left unmatched. The CDR3 length is 14 residues. CDR3 in DNA: TGTGCCAGCAGCGTTGGACAGGGAGCAGATACGCAGTATTTT. Its translation: CASSVGQGADTQYF.

This chain links TRBV6-5 with TRBJ1-4; TRBD1 matches 8 bases. CDR3 length: 14 amino acids. Germline V lookup: CDR1 MNHEY, CDR2 SVGAGI. With 6 bases clipped from V and 4 bases from J, the junction kept 4 bases outside the gene matches. The CDR3 DNA follows: TGTGCCAGCAGACTGGGACAGGTTAATGAAAAACTGTTTTTT. Residues: CASRLGQVNEKLFF.

This clone was seen a single time. The rearrangement joins TRBV27 to TRBJ2-7; TRBD2 matches at 9 bases. Germline V lookup: CDR1 MNHEY, CDR2 SMNVEV (reference sequence). The CDR3 sequence is 15 residues long. V lost 5 bases, J lost 6 bases, and 11 bases stayed unmatched. This CDR3 reads CASSPSYSGGSEQYF. DNA of the CDR3: TGTGCCAGCAGTCCCTCATATAGCGGGGGTTCCGAGCAGTACTTC.

The sample holds a few counts of this clone. This chain connects TRBV10-3 to TRBJ1-1; 12 positions match TRBD1. The junction had 9 bases not matched to a gene; V was cut back by 6 bases and J by 1 base. Germline assignment: CDR1 ENHRY and CDR2 SYGVKD. The CDR3 is 17 residues long. CDR3 sequence reads: CAIRDPGQGAGNTEAFF. In nucleotides, the CDR3 is TGTGCCATCAGGGATCCGGGACAGGGGGCGGGGAACACTGAAGCTTTCTTT.

The chain recombines TRBV21-1 with TRBJ1-2. TRBV21-1 is a pseudogene locus. The CDR3 is 22 amino acids. DNA for the CDR3: TGTGCCAGCAGCAAAGGGGGTCCGAGGGAAGTCACCCCGACTGCCCTTCCCTATGGCTACACCTTC. It codes for CASSKGGPREVTPTALPYGYTF.

CDR3: CARPETSGEHNEQFF. As DNA, the CDR3 is TGCGCCAGGCCCGAGACTAGCGGGGAGCACAATGAGCAGTTCTTC. The chain recombines TRBV23-1 with TRBJ2-1; 11 nucleotides align to TRBD2. TRBV23-1 is known as an ORF, though its function is uncertain. V shed 9 bases and J 5 bases; nucleotides not matched to a gene: 9. The CDR3 length is 15 residues.

The V gene is TRBV7-7, the J gene TRBJ1-2; D gene ambiguous. The CDR3 totals 14 residues. Germline assignment: CDR1 SSHAT and CDR2 FNYEAQ (reference sequence). V shed 5 bases and J shed 4 bases, with 14 bases lying between them. CDR3 bases: TGTGCCAGCAGCCCATCCAGGCATCCCTATGGCTACACCTTC. Translating gives CASSPSRHPYGYTF.

The V call is TRBV11-2, the J call TRBJ2-3, with 15 nucleotides matching TRBD2. The V gene end was trimmed by 5 bases and the J gene end by 9 bases; junction bases not matched to a gene: 9. The germline gives CDR1 SGHAT, CDR2 FQNNGV. This CDR3 spans 16 amino acids. The CDR3 protein is CASSQGTSGGQGTQYF. For the CDR3, the DNA is TGTGCCAGCAGCCAAGGGACTAGCGGGGGGCAGGGGACGCAGTATTTT.

In DNA, the CDR3 is TGCGCCAGCAGCCAAGAAACCGGGACATTGAACACCGGGGAGCTGTTTTTT. Encoded protein: CASSQETGTLNTGELFF. The V call is TRBV4-3, the J call TRBJ2-2, with TRBD1 as a possible D gene (6 bases). Trimming shortened V by 0 bases and J by 1 base, and 12 bases separated the two germline ends. The V gene's germline CDR1 is LGHNA and CDR2 YSLEER. There are 17 residues in the CDR3.

The rearrangement joins TRBV5-4 to TRBJ1-3, with a tentative D call TRBD1 (6 bases). CDR3 size: 15 residues. CDR1 is SGHNT and CDR2 is YYREEE in the germline V gene (reference sequence). V was pared by 4 bases and J by 5 bases, with 16 bases between. CDR3 residues: CASSPSVGDRNTIYF. CDR3 nucleotide sequence: TGTGCCAGCAGCCCCTCAGTCGGGGACAGAAACACCATATATTTT.

This clone was picked up one time. V usage is TRBV11-2 and J usage is TRBJ2-3; D ambiguous. CDR3 length: 14 amino acids. V lost 1 base, J lost 1 base, and 6 bases lay in between. Germline lookup yields CDR1 SGHAT and CDR2 FQNNGV. For the CDR3, the DNA is TGTGCCAGCAGCTTAGGAGCCCGCACAGATACGCAGTATTTT. Translating it yields CASSLGARTDTQYF.

This chain uses TRBV7-3 with TRBJ2-5; D remains unclear. CDR3 length: 13 amino acids. The germline V gene has CDR1 SGHTA and CDR2 FQGTGA. The V gene lost 1 base and the J gene lost 2 bases, with 5 bases spanning the gap. The CDR3 here is CASSLRQQETQYF. For the CDR3, the DNA is TGTGCCAGCAGCTTAAGACAACAAGAGACCCAGTACTTC.

The genes are TRBV20-1 and TRBJ1-1, with D unclear. The CDR3 has 8 residues. Per germline, CDR1 DFQATT and CDR2 SNEGSKA (reference sequence). The V end was cut by 6 bases, the J end by 8 bases, with 4 bases between. DNA of the CDR3: TGCAGTGCAGCCGAAGCTTTCTTT. As protein: CSAAEAFF.